The clone carrying this TCR beta chain appeared a few times. Because this beta chain is a stray read in a library intended to capture alpha chains, its abundance should not be given much weight. CDR3 length: 15 amino acids. CDR1 and CDR2 from the germline V gene are SGHVS and FNYEAQ. The trim removed 5 bases at V and 1 base at J, leaving 2 bases unmatched. These data are taken from a study of spatial heterogeneity in lung cancer. As for the study in general: Alpha-chain detections were consistently fewer than beta-chain detections among the sequences.

The time point was: sample taken at primary tumor resection. In each case, whole RNA from tumor, nontumor lung or frozen PBMC was sequenced unsorted. A total of under 80 untreated early-stage non-small cell lung cancer patients served as donors. A distinct unique molecular identifier was carried by each TCR cDNA molecule. TCRdb analysed the 5' RACE reads with MiXCR anew, one entry per CDR3 protein. The table records more than 9,000 distinct CDR3 sequences, about 6% of them present only once. The sequence came from a male donor with early-stage non-small cell lung cancer. Source: normal lung tissue next to the tumor, taken at surgery. The rearrangement joins TRBV7-6 to TRBJ2-2; 9 bases are a match to TRBD1. CDR3 sequence reads: CASSRGQGNTGELFF. CDR3 bases: TGTGCCAGCAGCAGGGGACAGGGGAACACCGGGGAGCTGTTTTTT.